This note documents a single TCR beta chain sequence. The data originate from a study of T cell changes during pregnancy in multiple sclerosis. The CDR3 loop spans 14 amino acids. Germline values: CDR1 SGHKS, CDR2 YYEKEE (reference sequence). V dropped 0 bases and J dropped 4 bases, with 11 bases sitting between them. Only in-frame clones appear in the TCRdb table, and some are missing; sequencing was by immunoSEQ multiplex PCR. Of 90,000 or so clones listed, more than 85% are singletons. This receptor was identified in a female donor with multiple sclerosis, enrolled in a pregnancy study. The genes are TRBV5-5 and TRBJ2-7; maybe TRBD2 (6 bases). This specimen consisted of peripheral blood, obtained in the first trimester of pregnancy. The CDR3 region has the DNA TGTGCCAGCAGCTTGGGCGGGATCACTTACGAGCAGTACTTC. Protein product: CASSLGGITYEQYF.